The 26 T cell receptor beta chains reported below all come from one sample, sequenced in a study of T cell responses to AZD1222 COVID-19 vaccine. Generated by immunoSEQ multiplex PCR, the TCRdb table keeps only in-frame clones and is missing some. Here the sample spans under 200,000 clones, 85% to 95% being singletons. The starting material was peripheral blood, obtained on day 0 of AZD1222 vaccination. These receptors were collected from an adult in good health.

The chain couples TRBV7-6 to TRBJ1-1; possibly TRBD1 for D (5 bases). The V gene's germline CDR1 is SGHVS and CDR2 FNYEAQ. Trimming pared 3 bases from V and 1 base from J, leaving 12 bases between. The length of the CDR3 is 15 residues. The CDR3 region has the DNA TGTGCCAGCAGCTTTACGACAGTCACGAACACTGAAGCTTTCTTT. It specifies CASSFTTVTNTEAFF.

This clone was recorded a few times. The CDR3 region is CASTPPKPGGENTEAFF. The CDR3 nucleotides are TGTGCCAGCACCCCTCCAAAGCCCGGGGGCGAGAACACTGAAGCTTTCTTT. The chain carries TRBV13 and TRBJ1-1, with TRBD1 as a possible D gene (6 bases). The CDR3 has 17 residues. The V gene lost 7 bases and the J gene lost 1 base, with 22 bases spanning the gap. CDR1 is PRHDT and CDR2 is FYEKMQ in the germline V gene (reference sequence).

This chain joins TRBV25-1 and TRBJ2-7; maybe TRBD1 (6 bases). Trimming left V 4 bases short and J 7 bases short, with 11 bases between. CDR3 length equals 12 residues. The germline V gene encodes CDR1 MGHDK and CDR2 SYGVNS. The CDR3 sequence: CASSAQGKEQYF. The DNA for the CDR3 is TGTGCCAGCAGTGCTCAGGGGAAAGAGCAGTACTTC.

The chain has TRBV19 and TRBJ1-5; D is ambiguous. The V end lost 3 bases, the J end lost 6 bases, and 12 bases lay between the germline ends. Germline V CDR1 and CDR2: LNHDA, SQIVND (reference sequence). This CDR3 is built from 14 residues. CDR3 protein: CASSMVGVVQPQHF. Here the CDR3 DNA reads TGTGCCAGTAGTATGGTTGGGGTTGTTCAGCCCCAGCATTTT.

The chain has TRBV4-1 and TRBJ1-4; unclear D gene. CDR3 length equals 13 residues. Trimming stripped 4 bases from V and 8 bases from J, with 11 bases between. Germline assignment: CDR1 MGHRA and CDR2 YSYEKL. The CDR3 coding sequence is TGCGCCAGCAGCCTTCATGAAGAAGAAAAACTGTTTTTT. Translated, it gives CASSLHEEEKLFF.

This sequence joins TRBV12-3 or TRBV12-4 and TRBJ2-7, with D possibly TRBD2 on 5 matching bases. The V and J ends lost 9 bases and 0 bases respectively, with 12 bases between them. This CDR3 spans 13 amino acids. CDR3 amino acids: CASIGGYSYEQYF. The CDR3 DNA follows: TGTGCCAGTATTGGCGGGTACTCCTACGAGCAGTACTTC.

V gene TRBV28 combines with J gene TRBJ1-1; 8 bases are a match to TRBD1. The germline V gene has CDR1 MDHEN and CDR2 SYDVKM. The CDR3 is 14 amino acids. V lost 5 bases, J lost 5 bases, and 7 bases stayed unmatched. The CDR3 sequence: CASSPRQGWTEAFF. The DNA of the CDR3 is TGTGCCAGCAGTCCGAGACAGGGGTGGACTGAAGCTTTCTTT. The full variable domain, in which reference TRBV28 and TRBJ1-1 provide the parts outside the CDR3, is DVKVTQSSRYLVKRTGEKVFLECVQDMDHENMFWYRQDPGLGLRLIYFSYDVKMKEKGDIPEGYSVSREKKERFSLILESASTNQTSMYLCASSPRQGWTEAFFGQGTRLTVV.

This chain uses TRBV11-3 with TRBJ1-1; D ambiguous. The CDR3 length is 13 residues. The germline V and J ends were trimmed by 3 bases and 1 base, with 6 bases remaining between them. The germline V gene encodes CDR1 SGHNT and CDR2 YENEEA. This chain's CDR3 is CASSFGRNTEAFF. DNA for the CDR3: TGTGCCAGCAGCTTTGGCAGGAACACTGAAGCTTTCTTT.

The J gene is TRBJ1-5, the V gene TRBV2, with D possibly TRBD1 on 5 matching bases. Germline-derived CDR1 and CDR2 are SNHLY and FYNNEI. The length of the CDR3 is 14 residues. V shed 4 bases and J shed 1 base, with 8 bases lying between them. CDR3 amino acids: CASSGQGSNQPQHF. CDR3 nucleotides: TGTGCCAGCAGTGGGCAGGGCAGCAATCAGCCCCAGCATTTT.

V and J are TRBV7-9 and TRBJ1-5; no clear D gene. The V end lost 3 bases, the J end lost 7 bases, and 7 bases lay between the germline ends. The CDR3 runs to 12 residues. CDR1 SEHNR and CDR2 FQNEAQ come from the germline V gene (reference sequence). This CDR3 reads CASSFLSQPQHF. The CDR3 DNA reads as TGTGCCAGCAGCTTCCTTTCCCAGCCCCAGCATTTT.

The V and J genes are TRBV9 and TRBJ1-4, with TRBD1 matching 11 bases. CDR3 length: 16 amino acids. Germline V gene sequence: CDR1 SGDLS, CDR2 YYNGEE. V shed 4 bases and J 10 bases; nucleotides not matched to a gene: 12. The CDR3 DNA reads as TGTGCCAGCAGCTCCCCCTCAGGACAGGGGGCACGAAAACTGTTTTTT. Residues: CASSSPSGQGARKLFF.

This clone came up a few times. The chain uses TRBV18 and TRBJ2-7; TRBD1 aligns across 8 bases. CDR1 KGHSH and CDR2 LQKENI come from the germline V gene. V dropped 2 bases and J dropped 5; count of bases not matched to a gene: 8. The CDR3 has 15 amino acids. The CDR3 sequence is CASSPGQGMIDEQYF. The CDR3 DNA reads TGTGCCAGCTCACCAGGACAGGGAATGATAGACGAGCAGTACTTC.

This chain connects TRBV7-2 to TRBJ1-4; maybe TRBD1 (5 bases). V was shortened by 6 bases and J by 7 bases, with 18 bases between the two germline ends. The CDR3 sequence is 15 residues long. Looked up from germline, CDR1 is SGHTA and CDR2 is FQGNSA. CDR3 sequence reads: CASSLPQGGSEKLFF. The CDR3 nucleotides are TGTGCCAGCAGTCTACCTCAGGGCGGTTCTGAAAAACTGTTTTTT.

This clone was counted once. The chain employs TRBV21-1 and TRBJ1-1; TRBD1, the table's D call, was not compared with the DNA. TRBV21-1 is a pseudogene. The CDR3 is 17 residues long. CDR3 sequence (DNA): TGTGCCAGCAGCAAAGTGCAGGGGTTACATCTTGGGGCTGAAGCTTTCTTT. As protein: CASSKVQGLHLGAEAFF.

The chain carries TRBV5-1 and TRBJ2-3; no definite D call. Deletions cut 0 bases from V and 2 bases from J, with 10 bases between. Germline V gene sequence: CDR1 SGHRS, CDR2 YFSETQ. The CDR3 contains 15 residues. The CDR3 DNA sequence: TGCGCCAGCAGCTTGGTTCCGATCCCCACAGATACGCAGTATTTT. Translation: CASSLVPIPTDTQYF. Supplemented by reference TRBV5-1 and TRBJ2-3, the full variable domain reads KAGVTQTPRYLIKTRGQQVTLSCSPISGHRSVSWYQQTPGQGLQFLFEYFSETQRNKGNFPGRFSGRQFSNSRSEMNVSTLELGDSALYLCASSLVPIPTDTQYFGPGTRLTVL.

This clone was seen a single time. This chain links TRBV5-4 with TRBJ1-1; D possibly corresponds to TRBD1 (5 bases). The CDR3 runs to 16 residues. V shed 5 bases and J shed 3 bases, with 20 bases lying between them. The germline gives CDR1 SGHNT, CDR2 YYREEE (reference sequence). CDR3 sequence (DNA): TGTGCCAGCAGAAATAATCCAGGGCTTTCGGACACTGAAGCTTTCTTT. As protein: CASRNNPGLSDTEAFF.

This chain links TRBV27 with TRBJ2-3, with D possibly matching TRBD2 (6 bases). Germline values: CDR1 MNHEY, CDR2 SMNVEV (reference sequence). Trimming left V 6 bases short and J 4 bases short, with 20 bases between. The CDR3 covers 16 residues. Written as DNA, the CDR3 is TGTGCCAGCAGCGCAGGAGGGGTCCTCAAGGCAGATACGCAGTATTTT. Amino acids: CASSAGGVLKADTQYF.

This clone occurred once. The rearrangement joins TRBV18 to TRBJ1-3, with TRBD1 as a possible D gene (5 bases). The germline CDR1 and CDR2 sequences are KGHSH and LQKENI. The V and J ends lost 3 bases and 0 bases respectively, with 9 bases between them. CDR3 length: 15 residues. CDR3 protein: CASSPGVNSGNTIYF. The CDR3, as DNA: TGTGCCAGCTCACCGGGGGTTAACTCTGGAAACACCATATATTTT. Looking up the rest from reference TRBV18 and TRBJ1-3 gives the full variable domain: NAGVMQNPRHLVRRRGQEARLRCSPMKGHSHVYWYRQLPEEGLKFMVYLQKENIIDESGMPKERFSAEFPKEGPSILRIQQVVRGDSAAYFCASSPGVNSGNTIYFGEGSWLTVV.

The CDR3 loop is CASSLGSSGANVLTF. DNA of the CDR3: TGTGCCAGCAGTTTGGGCTCGTCTGGGGCCAACGTCCTGACTTTC. The gene calls are TRBV27 and TRBJ2-6; D is undetermined. CDR1 is MNHEY and CDR2 is SMNVEV in the germline V gene (reference sequence). The CDR3 extends over 15 amino acids. The ends were cut back, 3 bases at V and 1 base at J, with 7 bases in the middle. The full variable domain, completed using reference TRBV27 and TRBJ2-6, is EAQVTQNPRYLITVTGKKLTVTCSQNMNHEYMSWYRQDPGLGLRQIYYSMNVEVTDKGDVPEGYKVSRKEKRNFPLILESPSPNQTSLYFCASSLGSSGANVLTFGAGSRLTVL.

V gene TRBV2 combines with J gene TRBJ1-5; 7 bases agree with TRBD1. The CDR3 length is 14 residues. Germline trimming cut 1 base from V and 7 bases from J; bases unmatched to any gene: 4. Germline V gene sequence: CDR1 SNHLY, CDR2 FYNNEI. The CDR3 is CASSEGQGEQPQHF. Here the CDR3 DNA reads TGTGCCAGCAGTGAAGGACAGGGTGAACAGCCCCAGCATTTT.

The chain combines TRBV5-6 with TRBJ1-5; D might be TRBD1 (5 bases). Trimming stripped 1 base from V and 3 bases from J, with 14 bases between. The CDR3 extends over 16 amino acids. Germline V CDR1 and CDR2: SGHDT, YYEEEE. The CDR3 sequence: CASSLSQGISNQPQHF. The CDR3, as DNA: TGTGCCAGCAGCTTGAGTCAGGGAATCTCCAATCAGCCCCAGCATTTT.

V and J are TRBV10-1 and TRBJ2-1; tentative D call: TRBD1 (6 bases). The CDR3 spans 15 residues. Between the trimmed V and J ends, which lost 6 bases and 6 bases, there was a span of 18 bases. In germline, CDR1 is WNHNN, CDR2 SYGVQD (reference sequence). The CDR3 region has the DNA TGCGCCAGCAGCACCAACAGGGCAGGCTCCAATGAGCAGTTCTTC. It codes for CASSTNRAGSNEQFF.

This chain connects TRBV19 to TRBJ1-5; 7 bases fit TRBD1. Per the germline V gene, CDR1 is LNHDA and CDR2 is SQIVND (reference sequence). The trim removed 7 bases at V and 4 bases at J, leaving 7 bases unmatched. The CDR3 is made up of 14 amino acids. The CDR3 region has the DNA TGTGCCAGTACGGACAGGACGTATAATCAGCCCCAGCATTTT. Encoded protein: CASTDRTYNQPQHF.

V gene TRBV15 combines with J gene TRBJ2-1; perhaps TRBD1 as D (6 bases). V was trimmed by 3 bases and J by 2 bases, leaving 14 bases between them. CDR3 length: 16 residues. CDR1 is LNHNV, CDR2 YYDKDF, per germline (reference sequence). The CDR3 DNA is TGTGCCACCAGCAGGCTGTCAACAGGGACCTACAATGAGCAGTTCTTC. This codes for CATSRLSTGTYNEQFF. The full variable domain, rest sourced from reference TRBV15 and TRBJ2-1, is DAMVIQNPRYQVTQFGKPVTLSCSQTLNHNVMYWYQQKSSQAPKLLFHYYDKDFNNEADTPDNFQSRRPNTSFCFLDIRSPGLGDTAMYLCATSRLSTGTYNEQFFGPGTRLTVL.

The chain has TRBV5-8 and TRBJ1-2; TRBD1 matches 7 bases. The CDR3 extends over 14 amino acids. CDR1 and CDR2 (germline): SGHTS, YDEGEE. The V segment lost 2 bases and the J segment 5 bases; nucleotides outside the gene matches: 6. The CDR3 region has the DNA TGTGCCAGCAGCTTTGATAGGGGGCGGTATGGCTACACCTTC. Protein product: CASSFDRGRYGYTF.

This chain uses TRBV11-2 with TRBJ2-7; 9 nucleotides agree with TRBD1. Looked up from germline, CDR1 is SGHAT and CDR2 is FQNNGV. The CDR3 totals 15 residues. Germline trimming cut 6 bases from V and 7 bases from J; bases unmatched to any gene: 13. As DNA, the CDR3 is TGTGCCAGCAGTCTCCCGGGACAGGGTGTTTTTGAGCAGTACTTC. Translation gives CASSLPGQGVFEQYF. The full variable domain, with the rest looked up from reference TRBV11-2 and TRBJ2-7, is EAGVAQSPRYKIIEKRQSVAFWCNPISGHATLYWYQQILGQGPKLLIQFQNNGVVDDSQLPKDRFSAERLKGVDSTLKIQPAKLEDSAVYLCASSLPGQGVFEQYFGPGTRLTVT.